These T cell receptor beta chains were read from a single sample in a study of neurological immune-mediated disorders. TCRdb re-analysed the 5' RACE reads in MiXCR, keeping a single row per CDR3 protein. The top ten hold around 3.6% of the sample, which has about 66,000 distinct CDR3 sequences, almost 3.5% seen once. Material: PBMCs. The source of these receptors is a man aged 35 to 55 with multiple sclerosis. CDR3s include the opening cysteine and the closing phenylalanine or tryptophan. Fields, in order: CDR3 protein, CDR3 DNA, V gene, J gene, D gene, clone size. D genes are given only for firm matches. Some rows mark clone size as missing; the rest say once, few, many or name a class of expanded clone.

CASSFGRTGELFF	TGTGCCAGCAGCTTCGGTCGGACCGGGGAGCTGTTTTTT	TRBV11-1	TRBJ2-2	NA	many
CAISEEGIQSYEQYF	TGTGCCATCAGTGAGGAGGGCATTCAGTCCTACGAGCAGTACTTC	TRBV10-3	TRBJ2-7	NA	many
CASSLKGWDRGAEAFF	TGTGCCAGCAGCTTAAAGGGCTGGGACCGGGGCGCTGAAGCTTTCTTT	TRBV7-9	TRBJ1-1	NA	many
CASSLEGETEAFF	TGTGCCAGCAGCTTGGAAGGGGAGACTGAAGCTTTCTTT	TRBV5-5	TRBJ1-1	NA	many
CSARAIRGSIQYF	TGCAGTGCTAGAGCCATAAGGGGGAGCATTCAGTACTTC	TRBV20-1	TRBJ2-4	NA	many
CASSLGRQAGEDTQYF	TGCGCCAGCAGCTTGGGGCGGCAGGCGGGGGAAGATACGCAGTATTTT	TRBV5-1	TRBJ2-3	TRBD2	many
CASSPTGDEQYF	TGCGCCAGCAGCCCGACAGGGGACGAGCAGTACTTC	TRBV4-1	TRBJ2-7	TRBD1	many
CASSNPSDRATDTQYF	TGTGCCAGCAGCAACCCCTCGGACAGGGCAACAGATACGCAGTATTTT	TRBV21-1	TRBJ2-3	NA	many
CASSLEIGVRGEQFF	TGCGCCAGCAGCTTGGAGATAGGAGTACGCGGTGAGCAGTTCTTC	TRBV5-1	TRBJ2-1	NA	many
CASSFDRGETQYF	TGTGCCAGCAGCTTTGACAGGGGCGAGACCCAGTACTTC	TRBV12-3/TRBV12-4	TRBJ2-5	TRBD1	many
CSAPTGGGEQYF	TGCAGTGCACCTACAGGGGGCGGCGAGCAGTACTTC	TRBV20-1	TRBJ2-7	TRBD1	many
CASTLGTPGHEQFF	TGTGCCAGCACCTTAGGGACCCCGGGCCATGAGCAGTTCTTC	TRBV12-3/TRBV12-4	TRBJ2-1	NA	many
CASSPGTLDNEQFF	TGTGCCAGCAGTCCAGGGACGCTAGACAATGAGCAGTTCTTC	TRBV12-3/TRBV12-4	TRBJ2-1	NA	many
CASSLDHGSGTQHF	TGTGCCAGCAGCTTAGATCACGGCTCAGGGACCCAGCATTTT	TRBV11-2	TRBJ1-5	NA	many
CASSPGDPGDTQYF	TGCGCCAGCAGCCCGGGGGATCCCGGGGATACGCAGTATTTT	TRBV5-1	TRBJ2-3	NA	many
CASSLDLRRSSYNEQFF	TGCGCCAGCAGCTTGGATCTCCGCAGGAGCTCCTACAATGAGCAGTTCTTC	TRBV5-1	TRBJ2-1	NA	many
CASSPRWGETQYF	TGTGCCAGCAGCCCTAGGTGGGGGGAGACCCAGTACTTC	TRBV7-2	TRBJ2-5	NA	many
CASSPGGPEEETQYF	TGTGCCAGCAGCCCAGGGGGTCCGGAAGAAGAGACCCAGTACTTC	TRBV11-3	TRBJ2-5	TRBD1	many
CSAPGQGGETGELFF	TGCAGTGCTCCGGGACAGGGGGGGGAAACCGGGGAGCTGTTTTTT	TRBV20-1	TRBJ2-2	TRBD1	many
CASSPDPGLNTEAFF	TGTGCCAGCAGCCCCGACCCGGGGTTGAACACTGAAGCTTTCTTT	TRBV7-8	TRBJ1-1	NA	medium-sized
CAWSGQGNTIYF	TGTGCCTGGAGCGGACAGGGGAACACCATATATTTT	TRBV30	TRBJ1-3	TRBD1	many
CSASQAVDQPQHF	TGCAGTGCTAGCCAGGCGGTGGATCAGCCCCAGCATTTT	TRBV20-1	TRBJ1-5	NA	many
CASSLFGNNEQFF	TGTGCCAGCAGCTTATTTGGGAACAATGAGCAGTTCTTC	TRBV7-6	TRBJ2-1	NA	NA
CASSSGGPYEQYF	TGCGCCAGCAGCTCAGGGGGACCCTACGAGCAGTACTTC	TRBV5-1	TRBJ2-7	TRBD1	many
CSAGTHGAPSGRETQYF	TGCAGTGCTGGCACCCACGGCGCCCCATCTGGGCGAGAGACCCAGTACTTC	TRBV20-1	TRBJ2-5	NA	many
CASRGSRGGPDTQYF	TGTGCCAGCAGGGGATCGCGGGGGGGCCCCGATACGCAGTATTTT	TRBV3-1	TRBJ2-3	TRBD2	many
CATSGGDTQYF	TGCGCCACCTCCGGGGGAGATACGCAGTATTTT	TRBV10-2	TRBJ2-3	NA	many
CASSPGPEYEQYF	TGTGCCAGCAGCCCAGGACCGGAGTACGAGCAGTACTTC	TRBV7-3	TRBJ2-7	NA	many
CAISPILNTEAFF	TGTGCCATCAGCCCGATTTTGAACACTGAAGCTTTCTTT	TRBV10-3	TRBJ1-1	NA	many
CSARLKTTSREQFF	TGCAGTGCTAGGTTAAAGACTACCTCACGGGAGCAGTTCTTC	TRBV20-1	TRBJ2-1	NA	many
CASSVGGTEQFF	TGTGCCAGCAGCGTAGGAGGCACTGAGCAGTTCTTC	TRBV9	TRBJ2-1	NA	many
CASSLQTGRAAEQYF	TGCGCCAGCAGCTTGCAGACAGGGAGAGCCGCAGAGCAGTACTTC	TRBV5-1	TRBJ2-7	TRBD1	many
CSARDRRGNQPQHF	TGCAGTGCTAGAGATCGAAGGGGAAATCAGCCCCAGCATTTT	TRBV20-1	TRBJ1-5	NA	NA
CASKGESNYGYTF	TGTGCCAGCAAAGGAGAGTCTAACTATGGCTACACCTTC	TRBV12-3/TRBV12-4	TRBJ1-2	NA	many
CASSFLLQGRQFF	TGTGCCAGCAGTTTCTTGTTACAGGGGCGTCAGTTCTTC	TRBV7-9	TRBJ2-1	TRBD1	many
CASRGHRDRNEQFF	TGTGCCAGCAGGGGCCACAGGGATCGCAATGAGCAGTTCTTC	TRBV3-1	TRBJ2-1	NA	many
CASRPTGVSYEQYF	TGTGCCAGCAGACCCACAGGTGTGTCCTACGAGCAGTACTTC	TRBV25-1	TRBJ2-7	NA	many
CASSLVSGSREQYF	TGCGCCAGCAGCTTGGTTAGCGGGAGCCGGGAGCAGTACTTC	TRBV5-1	TRBJ2-7	TRBD2	many
CASSLGSSGIQETQYF	TGCGCCAGCAGCTTGGGAAGTAGCGGGATCCAAGAGACCCAGTACTTC	TRBV5-1	TRBJ2-5	TRBD2	many
CASSWDRGNSPLHF	TGTGCCAGCAGTTGGGACAGGGGAAATTCACCCCTCCACTTT	TRBV5-5	TRBJ1-6	TRBD1	many
CASSPPGTAHNEQFF	TGTGCCAGCAGCCCCCCCGGCACTGCCCACAATGAGCAGTTCTTC	TRBV7-9	TRBJ2-1	NA	many